This TCR beta chain was obtained from a study of tumor-infiltrating lymphocytes in oesophageal squamous cell carcinoma. CDR1 is SGHNT and CDR2 is YYREEE in the germline V gene (reference sequence). The germline V and J ends were trimmed by 5 bases and 0 bases, with 16 bases remaining between them. There are 16 residues in the CDR3. TCRdb ran MiXCR on the PCR reads and lists one entry per CDR3 protein. The data contain approximately 14,000 distinct CDR3 sequences, 50% of them singletons. This clonotype was seen repeatedly, ten times or more. The chain joins TRBV5-4 to TRBJ2-3; D not certain. Material: esophageal tumor tissue. The clonotype originates from a male donor with esophageal squamous cell carcinoma. CDR3 DNA sequence: TGTGCCAGCAGGGCCGGAGCTAGTGCTAGCACAGATACGCAGTATTTT. Translated: CASRAGASASTDTQYF.